This T cell receptor (beta chain) was documented in a study of CD4+ T cells in melanoma. Profiled with immunoSEQ multiplex PCR; TCRdb holds only in-frame clones, not every one. The sample lists about 21,000 clones, over 75% occurring once. For this clone: Its target is unknown.

Whole-study results and caveats: Neoantigen-specific CD4+ T cells in melanoma reportedly had diverse differentiation states. A reported correlation linked neoantigen-specific CD4+ T cells to CD8+, macrophage and B cell function.

Germline V lookup: CDR1 LNHNV, CDR2 YYDKDF (reference sequence). Trimming stripped 8 bases from V and 5 bases from J, with 13 bases between. This CDR3 comprises 13 residues. This rearrangement joins TRBV15 to TRBJ1-5; D unclear. The sequence was collected from a human donor with melanoma. The sample consisted of cells from a culture (not recorded whether cultured in vitro). The CDR3 region has the DNA TGTGCCACCGCGATCCAAAGGGATCAGCCCCAGCATTTT. Its protein product is CATAIQRDQPQHF.